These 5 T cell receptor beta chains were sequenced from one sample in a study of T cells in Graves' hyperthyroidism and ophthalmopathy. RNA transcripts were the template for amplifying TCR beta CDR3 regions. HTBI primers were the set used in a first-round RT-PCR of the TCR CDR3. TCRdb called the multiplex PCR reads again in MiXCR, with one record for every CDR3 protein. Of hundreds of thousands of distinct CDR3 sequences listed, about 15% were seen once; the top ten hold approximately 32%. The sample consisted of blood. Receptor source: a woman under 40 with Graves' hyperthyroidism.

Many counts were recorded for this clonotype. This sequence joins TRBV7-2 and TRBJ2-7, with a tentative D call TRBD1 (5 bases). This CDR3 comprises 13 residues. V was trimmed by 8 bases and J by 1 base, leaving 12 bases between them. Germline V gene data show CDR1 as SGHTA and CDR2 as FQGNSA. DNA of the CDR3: TGTGCCAGCTCACGCGACAGTTCCTACGAGCAGTACTTC. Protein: CASSRDSSYEQYF.

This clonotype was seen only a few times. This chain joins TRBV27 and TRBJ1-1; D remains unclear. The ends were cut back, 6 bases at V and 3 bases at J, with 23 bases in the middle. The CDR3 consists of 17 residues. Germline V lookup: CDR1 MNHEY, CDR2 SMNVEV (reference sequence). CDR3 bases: TGTGCCAGCAGAGCCGCCCTCGGAGCGTCCCTCGACACTGAAGCTTTCTTT. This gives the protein CASRAALGASLDTEAFF.

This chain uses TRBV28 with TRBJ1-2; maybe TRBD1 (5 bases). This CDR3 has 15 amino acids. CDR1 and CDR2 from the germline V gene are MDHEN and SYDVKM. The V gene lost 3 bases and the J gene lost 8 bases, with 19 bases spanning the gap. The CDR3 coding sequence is TGTGCCAGCAGTTTCCGACCGGGGCGGGGATGGGGCTACACCTTC. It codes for CASSFRPGRGWGYTF.

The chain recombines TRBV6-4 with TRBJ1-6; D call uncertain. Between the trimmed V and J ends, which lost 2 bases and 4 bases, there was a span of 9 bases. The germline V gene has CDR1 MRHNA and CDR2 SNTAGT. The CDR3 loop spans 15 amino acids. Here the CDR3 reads CASSDTIAYNSPLHF. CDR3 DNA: TGTGCCAGCAGTGACACCATAGCTTATAATTCACCCCTCCACTTT.

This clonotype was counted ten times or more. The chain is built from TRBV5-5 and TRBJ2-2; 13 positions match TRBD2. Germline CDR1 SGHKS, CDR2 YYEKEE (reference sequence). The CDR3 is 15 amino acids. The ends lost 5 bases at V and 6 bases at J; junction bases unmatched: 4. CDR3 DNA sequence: TGTGCCAGCAGACTAGCGGGAGGGCCCGCCGGGGAGCTGTTTTTT. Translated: CASRLAGGPAGELFF.